The 6 T cell receptor beta chains presented below share a single source sample, sequenced in a study of prognosis after radiotherapy for stage I lung cancer. Amplicons of TCR beta CDR3 were generated from genomic DNA by two-round multiplex PCR. Initially, in first-round PCR, primers specific to each TRBV and TRBJ gene were used. One entry per CDR3 protein results from TCRdb running MiXCR on the multiplex PCR reads. The data show tens of thousands of distinct CDR3 sequences, more than 45% seen once. The sample in question was PBMCs, obtained before or after stereotactic body radiation therapy (not recorded which). These receptors all stem from a donor over 45 with non-small cell lung cancer.

On this clonotype itself: The junction does not match germline at one end; this may be a read error. The CDR3 loop reads CIVVQGPTGELSF. The CDR3 region has the DNA TGCATCGTTGTTCAAGGTCCCACCGGGGAGCTGTCTTTT. The genes are TRBV29-1 and TRBJ2-2; D is perhaps TRBD2 (5 bases). In germline, CDR1 is SQVTM, CDR2 ANQGSEA. The CDR3 spans 13 residues.

This clonotype was counted only a few times. At one end, the junction sequence differs from germline, possibly due to a read error. J is TRBJ1-6 and V is TRBV6-2 or TRBV6-3; 8 bases align to TRBD1. Germline lookup yields CDR1 MNHEY and CDR2 SVGEGT. CDR3 length: 18 amino acids. CDR3: CASGYSVLGQGWGSPLHF. DNA for the CDR3: TGTGCCAGCGGTTACTCGGTTTTAGGACAGGGATGGGGTTCACCCCTCCACTTT.

This clonotype was counted at least ten times. V and J are TRBV18 and TRBJ2-7, with 8 bases aligning to TRBD1. Trimming cost V 2 bases and J 5 bases; bases outside gene matches: 8. The CDR3 has 15 residues. Germline loops: CDR1 KGHSH, CDR2 LQKENI. The chain's CDR3 is CASSPFVQDRDEQYF. DNA for the CDR3: TGTGCCAGCTCACCATTCGTACAGGACAGGGACGAGCAGTACTTC. The variable domain in full, with the rest retrieved from reference TRBV18 and TRBJ2-7, is NAGVMQNPRHLVRRRGQEARLRCSPMKGHSHVYWYRQLPEEGLKFMVYLQKENIIDESGMPKERFSAEFPKEGPSILRIQQVVRGDSAAYFCASSPFVQDRDEQYFGPGTRLTVT.

This clonotype was detected ten times or more. The chain has TRBV20-1 and TRBJ2-1; D unresolved. The ends were cut back, 3 bases at V and 10 bases at J, with 13 bases in the middle. The V gene's germline CDR1 is DFQATT and CDR2 SNEGSKA (reference sequence). The CDR3 totals 12 residues. CDR3: CSASDPPGEQFF. The CDR3 coding sequence is TGCAGTGCTAGCGATCCCCCAGGAGAGCAGTTCTTC.

The rearrangement joins TRBV5-5 to TRBJ2-5; D might be TRBD1 (5 bases). The CDR3 is made up of 14 amino acids. V lost 5 bases, J lost 0 bases, and 11 bases lay in between. The germline V gene has CDR1 SGHKS and CDR2 YYEKEE (reference sequence). CDR3 coding DNA: TGTGCCAGCAGTCAATTCAGGGACCAAGAGACCCAGTACTTC. Residues: CASSQFRDQETQYF.

This clonotype was seen repeatedly, ten times or more. The J gene is TRBJ1-2, the V gene TRBV6-5, with D possibly TRBD1 on 5 matching bases. This CDR3 spans 15 amino acids. Trimming pared 2 bases from V and 0 bases from J, leaving 10 bases between. Germline loops: CDR1 MNHEY, CDR2 SVGAGI. The CDR3 spells CASSYTGTTNYGYTF. The CDR3 DNA is TGTGCCAGCAGTTACACCGGGACTACTAACTATGGCTACACCTTC.